The present entry profiles one T cell receptor (beta chain) with its context. The assay was immunoSEQ multiplex PCR, and TCRdb's table has in-frame clones only and misses some. Among about 180,000 clones, about 83% were seen once, and the ten largest hold around 12%. This entry belongs to a study of blood T cell repertoires in COVID-19. This TCR derives from a woman in her seventies with COVID-19, enrolled during active disease. The sequencing input was peripheral blood.

The CDR3 nucleotides read TGTGCCAGCAGCCCAATTAGGACTAGCGGGAGGGCCGGGTACGAGCAGTACTTC. This encodes CASSPIRTSGRAGYEQYF. This rearrangement joins TRBV11-2 to TRBJ2-7, with 15 bases identical to TRBD2. Per the germline V gene, CDR1 is SGHAT and CDR2 is FQNNGV. The CDR3 sequence is 18 residues long. Losses at the gene ends were 5 bases for V and 4 bases for J; bases not matched to a gene: 12.